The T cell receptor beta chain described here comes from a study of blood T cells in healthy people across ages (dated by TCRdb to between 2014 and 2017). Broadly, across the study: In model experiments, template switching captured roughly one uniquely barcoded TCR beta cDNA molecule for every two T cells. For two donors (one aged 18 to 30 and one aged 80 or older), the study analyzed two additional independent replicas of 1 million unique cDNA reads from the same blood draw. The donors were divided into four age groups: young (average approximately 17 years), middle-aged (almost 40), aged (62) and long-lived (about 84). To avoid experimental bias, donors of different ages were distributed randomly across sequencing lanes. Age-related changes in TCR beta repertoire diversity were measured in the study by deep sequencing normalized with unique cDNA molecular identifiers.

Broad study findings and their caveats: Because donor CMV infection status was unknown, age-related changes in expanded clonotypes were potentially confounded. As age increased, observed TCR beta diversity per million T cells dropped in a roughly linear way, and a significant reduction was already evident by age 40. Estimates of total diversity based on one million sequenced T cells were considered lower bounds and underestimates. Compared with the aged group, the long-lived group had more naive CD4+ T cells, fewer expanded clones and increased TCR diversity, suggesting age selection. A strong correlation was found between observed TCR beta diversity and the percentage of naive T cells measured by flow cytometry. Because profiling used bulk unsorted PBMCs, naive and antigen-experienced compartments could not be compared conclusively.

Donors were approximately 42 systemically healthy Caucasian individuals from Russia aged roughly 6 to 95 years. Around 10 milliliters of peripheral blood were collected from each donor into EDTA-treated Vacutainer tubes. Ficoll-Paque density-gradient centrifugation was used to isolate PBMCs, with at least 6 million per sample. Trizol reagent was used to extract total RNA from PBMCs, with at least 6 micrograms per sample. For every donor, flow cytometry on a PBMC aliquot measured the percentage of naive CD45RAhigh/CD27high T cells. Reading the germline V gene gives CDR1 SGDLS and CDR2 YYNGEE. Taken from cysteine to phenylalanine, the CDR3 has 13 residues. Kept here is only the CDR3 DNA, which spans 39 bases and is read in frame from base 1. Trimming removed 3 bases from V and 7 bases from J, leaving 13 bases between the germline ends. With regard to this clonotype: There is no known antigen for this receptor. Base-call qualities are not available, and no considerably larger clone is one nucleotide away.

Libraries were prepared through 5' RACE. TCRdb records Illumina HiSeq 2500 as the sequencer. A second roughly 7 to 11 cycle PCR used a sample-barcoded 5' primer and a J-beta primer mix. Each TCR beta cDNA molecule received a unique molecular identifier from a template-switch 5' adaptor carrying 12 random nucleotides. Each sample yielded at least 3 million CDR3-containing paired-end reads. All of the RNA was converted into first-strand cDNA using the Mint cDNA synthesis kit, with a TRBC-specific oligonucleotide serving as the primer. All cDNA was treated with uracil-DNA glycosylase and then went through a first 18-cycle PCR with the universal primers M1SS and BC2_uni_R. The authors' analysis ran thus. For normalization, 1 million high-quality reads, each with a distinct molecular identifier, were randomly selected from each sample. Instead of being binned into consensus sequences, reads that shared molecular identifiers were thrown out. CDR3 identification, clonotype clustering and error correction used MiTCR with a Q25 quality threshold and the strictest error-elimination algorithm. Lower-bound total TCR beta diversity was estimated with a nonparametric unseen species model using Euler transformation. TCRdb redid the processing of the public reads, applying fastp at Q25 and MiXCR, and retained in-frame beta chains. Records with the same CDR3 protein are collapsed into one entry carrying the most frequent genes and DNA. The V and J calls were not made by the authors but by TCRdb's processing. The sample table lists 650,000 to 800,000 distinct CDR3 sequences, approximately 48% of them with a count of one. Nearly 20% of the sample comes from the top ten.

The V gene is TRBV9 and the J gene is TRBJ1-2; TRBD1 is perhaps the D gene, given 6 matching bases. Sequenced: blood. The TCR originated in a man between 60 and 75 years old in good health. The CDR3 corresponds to CASSEGSGVGYTF. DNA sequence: TGTGCCAGCAGCGAAGGCTCAGGGGTTGGCTACACCTTC. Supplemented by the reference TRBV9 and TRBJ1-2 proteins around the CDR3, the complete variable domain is DSGVTQTPKHLITATGQRVTLRCSPRSGDLSVYWYQQSLDQGLQFLIQYYNGEERAKGNILERFSAQQFPDLHSELNLSSLELGDSALYFCASSEGSGVGYTFGSGTRLTVV.